The 2 T cell receptor beta chains below were found in one sample sequenced in a study of CD8+CD57+ T cells in acquired aplastic anemia. Genomic DNA templated the TCR beta VDJ and CDR3 profiling. Using its own MiXCR run on the reads, TCRdb lists one record per CDR3 protein. The table lists 200,000 to 250,000 distinct CDR3 sequences, 50% to 70% of them singletons. In patients chosen for sequencing, flow cytometry had shown CD8+CD57+ cell expansion. The sequenced sample consisted of sorted CD4+, CD8+, or CD8+CD57+ T cells (not recorded which) from PBMCs. These receptors originate from a human donor with aplastic anemia.

This chain connects TRBV12-5 to TRBJ1-6; the match to TRBD1 covers 7 bases. The V gene's germline CDR1 is LGHNT and CDR2 FRNRAP. This CDR3 comprises 14 residues. With V trimmed by 7 bases and J by 7 bases, 7 bases remained unmatched. The CDR3 region is CASALGTDNSPLHF. CDR3 sequence (DNA): TGTGCTAGTGCCCTTGGGACAGACAATTCACCCCTCCACTTT.

This chain joins TRBV18 and TRBJ2-7; no reliable D call. Trimming shortened V by 6 bases and J by 3 bases, and 12 bases separated the two germline ends. From germline, CDR1 is KGHSH and CDR2 LQKENI. CDR3 length: 13 amino acids. CDR3: CASSELLGYEQYF. CDR3 DNA: TGTGCCAGCTCTGAACTCTTAGGCTACGAGCAGTACTTC.